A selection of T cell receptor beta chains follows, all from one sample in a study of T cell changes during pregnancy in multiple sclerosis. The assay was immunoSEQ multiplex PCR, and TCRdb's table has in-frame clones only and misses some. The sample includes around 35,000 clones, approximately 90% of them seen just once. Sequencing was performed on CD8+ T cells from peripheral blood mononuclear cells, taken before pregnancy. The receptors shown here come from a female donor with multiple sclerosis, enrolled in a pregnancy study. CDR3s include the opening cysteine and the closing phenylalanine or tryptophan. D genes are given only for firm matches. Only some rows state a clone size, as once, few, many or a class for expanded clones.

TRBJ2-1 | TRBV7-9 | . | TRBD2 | CASSLETSGISNEQFF | TGTGCCAGCAGCTTAGAGACTAGCGGGATCTCCAATGAGCAGTTCTTC
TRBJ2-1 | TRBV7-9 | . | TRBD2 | CASSPTLKAGSSYNEQFF | TGTGCCAGCAGCCCCACCCTCAAAGCGGGGAGCTCCTACAATGAGCAGTTCTTC
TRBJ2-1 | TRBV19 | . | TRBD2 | CASSMGSGGLNNEQFF | TGTGCCAGTAGTATGGGTAGCGGGGGCCTCAACAATGAGCAGTTCTTC
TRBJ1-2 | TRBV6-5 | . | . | CASSPQGGGHGGYTF | TGTGCCAGCAGCCCGCAGGGCGGGGGGCATGGTGGCTACACCTTC
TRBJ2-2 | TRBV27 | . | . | CASSLGRSTGELFF | TGTGCCAGCAGTTTAGGGAGGAGCACCGGGGAGCTGTTTTTT
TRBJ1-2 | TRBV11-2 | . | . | CASSLGPRVHYGYTF | TGTGCCAGCAGCTTAGGCCCCAGGGTGCACTATGGCTACACCTTC
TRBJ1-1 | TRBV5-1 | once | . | CASSLRGTTEAFF | TGCGCCAGCAGCTTGAGGGGCACCACTGAAGCTTTCTTT
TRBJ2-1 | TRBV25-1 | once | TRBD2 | CASSLTSGLYNEQFF | TGTGCCAGCAGCCTCACTAGCGGGCTTTACAATGAGCAGTTCTTC
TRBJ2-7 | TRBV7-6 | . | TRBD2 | CASSQRLAEAKYEQYF | TGTGCCAGCAGCCAAAGACTAGCGGAGGCGAAATACGAGCAGTACTTC
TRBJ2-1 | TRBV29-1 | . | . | CSVDQRSYEQFF | TGCAGCGTTGACCAACGTAGCTATGAGCAGTTCTTC
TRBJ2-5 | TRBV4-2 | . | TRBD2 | CASSQAGGPLETQYF | TGTGCCAGCAGCCAAGCGGGAGGGCCTTTAGAGACCCAGTACTTC
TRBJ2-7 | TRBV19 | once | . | CASSIDDQGSEQYF | TGTGCCAGTAGTATAGACGACCAGGGAAGCGAGCAGTACTTC
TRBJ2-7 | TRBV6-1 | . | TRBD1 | CASSDPGGPVEQYF | TGTGCCAGCAGTGACCCAGGGGGCCCGGTCGAGCAGTACTTC
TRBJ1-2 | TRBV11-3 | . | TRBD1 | CASSLDRDEYTF | TGTGCCAGCTCGCTAGACAGGGATGAGTACACCTTC
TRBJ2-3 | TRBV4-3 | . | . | CASSQASSGGPPDTQYF | TGCGCCAGCAGCCAGGCCTCTTCGGGGGGCCCGCCAGATACGCAGTATTTT
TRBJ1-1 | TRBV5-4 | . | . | CASRLGNTEAFF | TGTGCCAGCAGACTAGGGAACACTGAAGCTTTCTTT
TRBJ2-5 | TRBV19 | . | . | CASMNRGGETQYF | TGTGCCAGTATGAACAGGGGAGGAGAGACCCAGTACTTC
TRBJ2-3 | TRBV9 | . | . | CASSVAGSSDTQYF | TGTGCCAGCAGCGTAGCGGGGTCCTCAGATACGCAGTATTTT
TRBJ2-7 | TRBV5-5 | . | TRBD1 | CASSLGMDRAAYEQYF | TGTGCCAGCAGCTTGGGGATGGACAGGGCAGCCTACGAGCAGTACTTC
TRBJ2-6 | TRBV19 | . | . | CAGSSGANVLTF | TGTGCCGGCTCCTCTGGGGCCAACGTCCTGACTTTC
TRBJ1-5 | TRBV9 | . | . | CASSPTGGKNQPQHF | TGTGCCAGCAGCCCTACGGGGGGGAAAAATCAGCCCCAGCATTTT
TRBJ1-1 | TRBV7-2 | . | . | CASSFRPGDTEAFF | TGTGCCAGCAGCTTTCGACCCGGGGACACTGAAGCTTTCTTT
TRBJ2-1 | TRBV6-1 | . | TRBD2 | CATKPSGSSNEQFF | TGTGCCACTAAGCCTAGCGGGAGTTCGAATGAGCAGTTCTTC
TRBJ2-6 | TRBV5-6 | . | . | CASSLNQGAGANVLTF | TGTGCCAGCAGCTTAAATCAGGGCGCTGGGGCCAACGTCCTGACTTTC
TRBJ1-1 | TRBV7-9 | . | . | CASSSQAGDGTEVAFF | TGTGCCAGCAGCTCTCAGGCGGGCGATGGGACTGAAGTAGCTTTCTTT
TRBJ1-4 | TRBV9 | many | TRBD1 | CASSSGQVATNEKLFF | TGTGCCAGCAGCTCAGGACAGGTCGCAACTAATGAAAAACTGTTTTTT
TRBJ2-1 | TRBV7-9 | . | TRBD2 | CASRPVVLRGGTNEQFF | TGTGCCAGCAGGCCTGTAGTCTTACGGGGGGGAACCAATGAGCAGTTCTTC
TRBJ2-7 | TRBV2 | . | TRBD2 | CASREAGGPGYEQYF | TGTGCCAGCAGGGAAGCGGGAGGGCCTGGCTACGAGCAGTACTTC
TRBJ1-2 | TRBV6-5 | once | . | CAARRTSNYGYTF | TGTGCCGCCCGGAGAACCTCTAACTATGGCTACACCTTC
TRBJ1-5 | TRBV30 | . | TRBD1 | CAWSVKQGWQPQHF | TGTGCCTGGAGTGTAAAACAGGGGTGGCAGCCCCAGCATTTT
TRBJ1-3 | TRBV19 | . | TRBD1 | CASTHRGQGNTIYF | TGTGCCAGTACCCACAGGGGGCAGGGAAACACCATATATTTT
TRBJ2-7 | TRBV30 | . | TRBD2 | CAWSGGLELSYEQYF | TGTGCCTGGAGCGGAGGACTAGAGCTCTCCTACGAGCAGTACTTC
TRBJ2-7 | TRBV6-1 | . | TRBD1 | CASSVRVQGGIYEQYF | TGTGCCAGCAGTGTTAGGGTACAGGGGGGCATATACGAGCAGTACTTC
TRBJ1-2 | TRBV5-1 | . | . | CASRPTGDGYTF | TGCGCCAGCAGACCGACAGGTGATGGCTACACCTTC
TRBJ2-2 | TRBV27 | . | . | CASSPLAMTNTGELFF | TGTGCCAGCAGTCCACTAGCCATGACCAACACCGGGGAGCTGTTTTTT
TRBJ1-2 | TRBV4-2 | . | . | CASSQVQPTRGGFYTF | TGTGCCAGCAGCCAAGTTCAGCCCACAAGGGGCGGATTTTACACCTTC
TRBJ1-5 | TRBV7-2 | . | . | CASSQRVRQINQPQHF | TGTGCCAGCAGCCAACGGGTTAGACAGATAAATCAGCCCCAGCATTTT
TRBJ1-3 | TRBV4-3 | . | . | CASSQDSGGAGGNTIYF | TGCGCCAGCAGCCAAGATTCGGGGGGGGCTGGTGGAAACACCATATATTTT
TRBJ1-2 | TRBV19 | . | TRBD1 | CASSARDRGARDGYTF | TGTGCCAGTAGTGCCCGGGACAGGGGGGCAAGGGATGGCTACACCTTC
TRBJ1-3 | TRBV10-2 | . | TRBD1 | CATDRGPSSSGNTIYF | TGCGCCACGGACAGGGGACCTTCGAGCTCTGGAAACACCATATATTTT
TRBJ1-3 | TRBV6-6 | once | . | CASSLTASGTIYF | TGTGCCAGCAGTTTGACAGCTTCCGGCACCATATATTTT
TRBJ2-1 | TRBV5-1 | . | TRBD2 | CASSLEGGGNEQFF | TGCGCCAGCAGCTTGGAAGGCGGGGGCAATGAGCAGTTCTTC